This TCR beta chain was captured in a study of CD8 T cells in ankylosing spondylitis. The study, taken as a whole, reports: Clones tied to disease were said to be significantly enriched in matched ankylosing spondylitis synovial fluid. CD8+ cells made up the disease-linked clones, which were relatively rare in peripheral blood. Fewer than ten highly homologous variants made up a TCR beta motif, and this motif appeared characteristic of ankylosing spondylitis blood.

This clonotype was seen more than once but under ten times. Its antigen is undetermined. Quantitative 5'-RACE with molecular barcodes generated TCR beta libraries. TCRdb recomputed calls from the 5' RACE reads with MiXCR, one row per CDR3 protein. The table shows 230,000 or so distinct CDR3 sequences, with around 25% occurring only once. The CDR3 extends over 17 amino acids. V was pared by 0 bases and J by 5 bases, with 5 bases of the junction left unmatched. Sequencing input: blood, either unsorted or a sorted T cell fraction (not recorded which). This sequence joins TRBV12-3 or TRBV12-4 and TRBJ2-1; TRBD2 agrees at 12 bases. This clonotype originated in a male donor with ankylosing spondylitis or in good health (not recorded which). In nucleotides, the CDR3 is TGTGCCAGCAGTTTAGCCGTGAGACTAGCGGGAGACAATGAGCAGTTCTTC. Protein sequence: CASSLAVRLAGDNEQFF.